Below are 14 T cell receptor beta chains sequenced from a single sample in a study of T cell responses to AZD1222 COVID-19 vaccine. The protocol was immunoSEQ multiplex PCR, while the TCRdb copy is restricted to in-frame clones and leaves out a portion. Of approximately 160,000 clones listed, about 91% are singletons. This sample comprised peripheral blood, obtained 28 days after the second AZD1222 dose. All receptors come from an adult who received the AZD1222 COVID-19 vaccine.

The CDR3 bases are TGTGCCAGCAGTAGGATCCCGGTCCCTAGCAGTGGAAACACCATATATTTT. It yields the protein CASSRIPVPSSGNTIYF. The chain carries TRBV7-9 and TRBJ1-3, with D unresolved. Trimming left V 6 bases short and J 3 bases short, with 21 bases between. The CDR3 covers 17 residues. CDR1 is SEHNR and CDR2 is FQNEAQ in the germline V gene (reference sequence). The whole variable domain, remainder taken from reference TRBV7-9 and TRBJ1-3, is DTGVSQNPRHKITKRGQNVTFRCDPISEHNRLYWYRQTLGQGPEFLTYFQNEAQLEKSRLLSDRFSAERPKGSFSTLEIQRTEQGDSAMYLCASSRIPVPSSGNTIYFGEGSWLTVV.

This clone appeared once. The DNA for the CDR3 is TGTGCCAGCAGCCAGGGTACAGGGGCCTACGAGCAGTACTTC. Encoded protein: CASSQGTGAYEQYF. The chain is built from TRBV3-1 (or the pseudogene TRBV3-2) and TRBJ2-7; 7 nucleotides match TRBD1. Germline CDR1 and CDR2: LGHDT and YNNKEL (reference sequence). The trim removed 3 bases at V and 2 bases at J, leaving 4 bases unmatched. The CDR3 is 14 residues long.

The chain recombines TRBV24-1 with TRBJ2-7, with 8 bases identical to TRBD1. The CDR3 consists of 13 residues. The germline V gene has CDR1 KGHDR and CDR2 SFDVKD. The ends lost 5 bases at V and 3 bases at J; junction bases unmatched: 2. The CDR3 sequence: CATSATGGYEQYF. In nucleotides, the CDR3 is TGTGCCACCAGTGCTACAGGGGGCTACGAGCAGTACTTC.

The chain carries TRBV11-3 and TRBJ2-7; D may be TRBD2 (6 bases). Trimming took 5 bases from V and 4 from J, leaving 15 bases between them. The CDR3 is 14 amino acids. The germline CDR1 and CDR2 sequences are SGHNT and YENEEA. For the CDR3, the DNA is TGTGCCAGCAGCCCCCGAGGACGGGGGTACGAGCAGTACTTC. It codes for CASSPRGRGYEQYF. Based on the CDR3 plus reference TRBV11-3 and TRBJ2-7, the full variable domain is EAGVVQSPRYKIIEKKQPVAFWCNPISGHNTLYWYLQNLGQGPELLIRYENEEAVDDSQLPKDRFSAERLKGVDSTLKIQPAELGDSAVYLCASSPRGRGYEQYFGPGTRLTVT.

This clone has just one count. The rearrangement joins TRBV10-3 to TRBJ2-3, with 15 nucleotides matching TRBD2. The V segment lost 8 bases and the J segment 3 bases; nucleotides outside the gene matches: 18. This CDR3 is 20 amino acids long. Germline V gene lookup returns CDR1 ENHRY and CDR2 SYGVKD. This chain's CDR3 is CAIRKNPEGLAGGRTDTQYF. The CDR3 coding sequence is TGTGCCATCCGTAAAAACCCTGAAGGACTAGCGGGGGGGCGTACAGATACGCAGTATTTT.

The CDR3 spells CASSLNGRTNEKLFF. CDR3 in DNA: TGTGCCAGCAGCTTGAACGGCCGGACTAATGAAAAACTGTTTTTT. The genes are TRBV5-5 and TRBJ1-4; the D is unclear. The CDR3 sequence is 15 residues long. From germline, CDR1 is SGHKS and CDR2 YYEKEE (reference sequence). V lost 1 base to trimming and J lost 2 bases, with 9 bases between them.

With regard to this clone: Other nucleotide sequences from this sample produce the same CDR3. This CDR3 is CASSQGGSNQPQHF. In DNA, the CDR3 is TGTGCCAGCAGCCAAGGAGGGAGCAATCAGCCCCAGCATTTT. This chain links TRBV3-1 (or the pseudogene TRBV3-2) with TRBJ1-5; no definite D call. This CDR3 has 14 amino acids. V was clipped by 1 base and J by 1 base, with 5 bases between them. Per germline, CDR1 LGHDT and CDR2 YNNKEL (reference sequence).

Note on this clone: This same CDR3 is encoded by further DNA sequences in the sample. V and J are TRBV5-1 and TRBJ2-1; 8 bases fit TRBD1. The V segment lost 0 bases and the J segment 3 bases; nucleotides outside the gene matches: 2. This CDR3 region has 15 residues. From germline, CDR1 is SGHRS and CDR2 YFSETQ. The CDR3 loop is CASSLEGQGYNEQFF. The CDR3 DNA follows: TGCGCCAGCAGCTTGGAAGGACAGGGCTACAATGAGCAGTTCTTC.

This chain links TRBV5-1 with TRBJ2-7, with TRBD1 matching over 12 bases. The V and J ends lost 4 bases and 7 bases, in that order; junction bases with no gene match: 6. The V gene's germline CDR1 is SGHRS and CDR2 YFSETQ. The CDR3 covers 14 residues. This chain's CDR3 is CASSPGQGAGEQYF. CDR3 in DNA: TGCGCCAGCAGCCCGGGACAGGGGGCTGGTGAGCAGTACTTC.

On this clone: Other DNA sequences in this sample translate to the same CDR3. The chain recombines TRBV3-1 (or the pseudogene TRBV3-2) with TRBJ1-1, with D maybe TRBD1 (6 bases). V dropped 4 bases and J dropped 5 bases, with 8 bases sitting between them. The germline V gene encodes CDR1 LGHDT and CDR2 YNNKEL (reference sequence). This CDR3 has 12 amino acids. The chain's CDR3 is CASSPRGTEAFF. The CDR3 coding sequence is TGTGCCAGCAGCCCCAGGGGAACTGAAGCTTTCTTT.

The chain couples TRBV2 to TRBJ1-2; D is undetermined. The CDR3 contains 13 residues. Between the trimmed V and J ends, which lost 6 bases and 3 bases, there was a span of 11 bases. The germline gives CDR1 SNHLY, CDR2 FYNNEI. The CDR3 here is CASRRETYYGYTF. CDR3 nucleotide sequence: TGTGCCAGCAGGCGAGAAACCTACTATGGCTACACCTTC.

This sequence joins TRBV18 and TRBJ2-7; 9 bases line up with TRBD1. Germline-derived CDR1 and CDR2 are KGHSH and LQKENI. J lost 5 bases, V lost 3 bases, and 5 bases had no gene match. This CDR3 region has 14 residues. The CDR3 nucleotides read TGTGCCAGCTCACCCCAGGACAGGGGCAACGAGCAGTACTTC. Amino acids: CASSPQDRGNEQYF.

This chain joins TRBV12-3 or TRBV12-4 and TRBJ1-1; unclear D gene. Trimming took off 6 bases at V and 1 base at J, with 9 bases between the two ends. This CDR3 has 13 amino acids. The CDR3: CASSPRQNTEAFF. The CDR3 DNA sequence: TGTGCCAGCAGCCCCCGACAGAACACTGAAGCTTTCTTT.

The chain combines TRBV5-1 with TRBJ1-1; D ambiguous. The CDR3 totals 13 residues. Per germline, CDR1 SGHRS and CDR2 YFSETQ. Trimming removed 2 bases from V and 0 bases from J, with 5 bases in between. CDR3 amino acids: CASSFEMNTEAFF. CDR3 in DNA: TGCGCCAGCAGCTTCGAGATGAACACTGAAGCTTTCTTT.